This TCR beta chain derives from a study of T cells in women clearing cervical HPV infection. Study details: Controls' single incident HPV16 infection cleared within 12 months without precancer.

Clones were sequenced by immunoSEQ multiplex PCR, and TCRdb holds only the in-frame ones, with some missing. This table holds 20,000 or so clones. The CDR3 is 18 amino acids. Germline values: CDR1 PRHDT, CDR2 FYEKMQ (reference sequence). Trimming removed 4 bases from V and 5 bases from J; junction bases left unmatched: 14. Concerning this clone: Read sequence stops 3 residues before the CDR3 end, and the germline J gene provides the missing end.

The V call is TRBV13, the J call TRBJ1-5, with 10 nucleotides matching TRBD1. This clonotype was sampled from a woman aged 18 to 75 with a cervical HPV16 infection that either progressed to CIN3+ or cleared (not recorded which). Input material: blood buffy coat. The covered CDR3 bases are TGTGCCAGCAGCTCCCGGGACAGGGGACGGACCGGCGATCAGCCC. It translates to CASSSRDRGRTGDQP. The whole CDR3 sequence reads CASSSRDRGRTGDQPQHF.